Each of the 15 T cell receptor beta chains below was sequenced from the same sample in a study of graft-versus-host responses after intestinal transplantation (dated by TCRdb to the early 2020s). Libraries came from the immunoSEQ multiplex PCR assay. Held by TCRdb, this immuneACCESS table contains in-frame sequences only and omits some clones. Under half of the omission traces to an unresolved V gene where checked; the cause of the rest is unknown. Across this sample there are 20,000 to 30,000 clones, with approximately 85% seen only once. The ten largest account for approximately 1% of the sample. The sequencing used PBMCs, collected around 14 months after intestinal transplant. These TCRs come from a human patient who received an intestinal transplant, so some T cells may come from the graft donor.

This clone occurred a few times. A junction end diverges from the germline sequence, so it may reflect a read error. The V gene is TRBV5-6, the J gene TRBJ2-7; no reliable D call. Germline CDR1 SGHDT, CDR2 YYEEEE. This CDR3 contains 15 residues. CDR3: CASSLDNPGLYEQYF. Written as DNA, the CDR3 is TGTGCCAGCAGTTTGGATAATCCCGGGCTCTACGAGCAGTACTTC. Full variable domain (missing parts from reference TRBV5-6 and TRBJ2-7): DAGVTQSPTHLIKTRGQQVTLRCSPKSGHDTVSWYQQALGQGPQFIFQYYEEEERQRGNFPDRFSGHQFPNYSSELNVNALLLGDSALYLCASSLDNPGLYEQYFGPGTRLTVT.

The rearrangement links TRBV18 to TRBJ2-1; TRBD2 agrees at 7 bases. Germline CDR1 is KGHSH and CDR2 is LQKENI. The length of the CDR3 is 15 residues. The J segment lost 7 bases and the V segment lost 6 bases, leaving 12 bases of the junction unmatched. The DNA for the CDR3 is TGTGCCAGCTCCCAAAACCGACTAGCTGATAATGAGCAGTTCTTC. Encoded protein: CASSQNRLADNEQFF.

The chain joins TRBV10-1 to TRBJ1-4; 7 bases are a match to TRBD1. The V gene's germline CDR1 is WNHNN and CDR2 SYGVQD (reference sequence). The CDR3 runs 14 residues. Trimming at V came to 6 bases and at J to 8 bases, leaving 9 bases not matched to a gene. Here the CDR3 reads CASRGDRTGEKLFF. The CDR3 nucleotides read TGCGCCAGCAGGGGGGACAGAACGGGGGAAAAACTGTTTTTT.

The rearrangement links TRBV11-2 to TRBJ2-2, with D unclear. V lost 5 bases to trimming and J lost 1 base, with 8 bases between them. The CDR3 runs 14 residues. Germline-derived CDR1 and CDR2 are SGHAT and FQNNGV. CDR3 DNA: TGTGCCAGCAGCCCCAAGTGGAACACCGGGGAGCTGTTTTTT. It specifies CASSPKWNTGELFF.

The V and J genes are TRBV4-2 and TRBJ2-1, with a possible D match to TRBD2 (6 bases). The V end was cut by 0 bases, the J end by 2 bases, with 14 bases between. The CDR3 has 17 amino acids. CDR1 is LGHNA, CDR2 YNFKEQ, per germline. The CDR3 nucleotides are TGTGCCAGCAGCCAAGATCTGGAGGGCTTTACCTACAATGAGCAGTTCTTC. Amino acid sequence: CASSQDLEGFTYNEQFF.

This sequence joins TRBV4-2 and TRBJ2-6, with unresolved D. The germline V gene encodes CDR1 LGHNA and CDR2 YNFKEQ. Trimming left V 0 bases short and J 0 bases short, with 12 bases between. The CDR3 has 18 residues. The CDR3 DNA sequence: TGTGCCAGCAGCCAAGAGGGCACAGCTAGCTCTGGGGCCAACGTCCTGACTTTC. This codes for CASSQEGTASSGANVLTF.

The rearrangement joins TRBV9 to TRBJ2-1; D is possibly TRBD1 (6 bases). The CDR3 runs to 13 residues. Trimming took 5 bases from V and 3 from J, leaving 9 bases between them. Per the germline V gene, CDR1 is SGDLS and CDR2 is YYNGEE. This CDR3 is CASSQGHYNEQFF. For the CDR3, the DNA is TGTGCCAGCAGTCAGGGACACTACAATGAGCAGTTCTTC.

CDR3 amino acids: CAWSGQGAEQYF. CDR3 in DNA: TGTGCCTGGAGTGGTCAGGGAGCCGAGCAGTACTTC. The V and J genes are TRBV30 and TRBJ2-7, with D perhaps assigned TRBD1 or TRBD2 (5 bases each). Trimming removed 1 base at V and 6 bases at J, with 10 bases between. There are 12 residues in the CDR3. The germline V gene has CDR1 GTSNPN and CDR2 SVGIG (reference sequence).

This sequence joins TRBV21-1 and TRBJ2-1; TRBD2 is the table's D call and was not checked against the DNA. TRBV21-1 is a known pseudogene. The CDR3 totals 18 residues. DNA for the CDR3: TGTGCCAGCAGCAAAGTCCCATTCACGGGAGGGCCTGAGTTTGAGCAGTTCTTC. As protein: CASSKVPFTGGPEFEQFF.

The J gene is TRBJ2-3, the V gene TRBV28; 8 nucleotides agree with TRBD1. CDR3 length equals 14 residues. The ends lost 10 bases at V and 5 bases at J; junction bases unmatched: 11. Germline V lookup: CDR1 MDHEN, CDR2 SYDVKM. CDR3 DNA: TGTGCCAACTCCCGGGACAGGCTTGGAGATACGCAGTATTTT. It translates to CANSRDRLGDTQYF.

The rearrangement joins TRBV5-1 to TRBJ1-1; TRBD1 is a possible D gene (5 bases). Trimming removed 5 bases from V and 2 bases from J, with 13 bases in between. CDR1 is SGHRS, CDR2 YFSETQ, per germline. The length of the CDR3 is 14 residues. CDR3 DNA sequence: TGCGCCAGCAGACTAGGGACGGATAACACTGAAGCTTTCTTT. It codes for CASRLGTDNTEAFF.

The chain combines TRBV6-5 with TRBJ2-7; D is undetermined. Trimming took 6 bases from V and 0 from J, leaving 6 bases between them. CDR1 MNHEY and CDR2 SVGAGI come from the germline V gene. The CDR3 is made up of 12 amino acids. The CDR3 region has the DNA TGTGCCAGCAGGTACAGCTCCTACGAGCAGTACTTC. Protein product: CASRYSSYEQYF.

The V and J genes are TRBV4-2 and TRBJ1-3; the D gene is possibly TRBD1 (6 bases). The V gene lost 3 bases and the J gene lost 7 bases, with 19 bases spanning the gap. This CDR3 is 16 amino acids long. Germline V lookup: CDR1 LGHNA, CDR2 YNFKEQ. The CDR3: CASSQGGQLGINTIYF. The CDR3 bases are TGTGCCAGCAGCCAGGGCGGACAGCTAGGAATTAACACCATATATTTT.

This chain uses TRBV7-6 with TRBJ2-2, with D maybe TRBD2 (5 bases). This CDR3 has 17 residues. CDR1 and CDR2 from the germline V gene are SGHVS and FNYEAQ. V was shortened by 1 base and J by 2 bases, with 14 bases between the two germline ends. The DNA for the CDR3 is TGTGCCAGCAGCTTAGTCATTGGAGGACCTAACACCGGGGAGCTGTTTTTT. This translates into CASSLVIGGPNTGELFF.

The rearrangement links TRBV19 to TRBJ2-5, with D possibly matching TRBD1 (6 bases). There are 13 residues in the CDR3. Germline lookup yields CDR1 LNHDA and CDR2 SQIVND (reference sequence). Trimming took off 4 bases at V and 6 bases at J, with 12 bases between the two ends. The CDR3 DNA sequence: TGTGCCAGTAGTAACAGGGAAATTAAGACCCAGTACTTC. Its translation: CASSNREIKTQYF.